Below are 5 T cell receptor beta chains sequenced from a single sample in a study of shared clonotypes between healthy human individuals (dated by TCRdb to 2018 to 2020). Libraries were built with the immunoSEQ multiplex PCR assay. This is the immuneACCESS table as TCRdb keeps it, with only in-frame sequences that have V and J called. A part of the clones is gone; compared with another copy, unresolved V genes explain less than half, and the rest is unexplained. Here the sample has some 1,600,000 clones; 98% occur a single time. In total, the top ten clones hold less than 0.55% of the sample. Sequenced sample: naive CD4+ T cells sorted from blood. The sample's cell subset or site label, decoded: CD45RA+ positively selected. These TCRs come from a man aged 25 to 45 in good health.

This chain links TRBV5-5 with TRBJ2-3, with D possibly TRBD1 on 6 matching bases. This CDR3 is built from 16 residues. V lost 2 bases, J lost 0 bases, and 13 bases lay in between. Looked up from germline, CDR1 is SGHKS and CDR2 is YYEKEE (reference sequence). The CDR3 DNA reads TGTGCCAGCAGCTTCCGGACAGAAACTAGCACAGATACGCAGTATTTT. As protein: CASSFRTETSTDTQYF.

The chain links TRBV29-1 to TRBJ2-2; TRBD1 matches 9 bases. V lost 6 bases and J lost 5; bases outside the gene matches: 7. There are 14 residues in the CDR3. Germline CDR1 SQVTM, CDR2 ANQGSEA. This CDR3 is CSVSQGARTGELFF. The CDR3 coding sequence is TGCAGCGTGTCACAGGGGGCTCGTACCGGGGAGCTGTTTTTT.

The CDR3 reads CSAMGTNRRV. The CDR3 DNA sequence: TGCAGTGCTATGGGGACTAACCGCCGGGTC. The rearrangement joins TRBV20-1 to TRBJ2-7, with 7 bases lining up with TRBD2. CDR1 DFQATT and CDR2 SNEGSKA come from the germline V gene (reference sequence). The CDR3 extends over 10 amino acids.

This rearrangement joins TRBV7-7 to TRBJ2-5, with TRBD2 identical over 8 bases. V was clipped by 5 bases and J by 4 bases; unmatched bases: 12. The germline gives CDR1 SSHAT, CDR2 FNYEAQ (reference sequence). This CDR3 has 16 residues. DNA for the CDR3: TGTGCCAGCAGCCCCTTCGGGACTAGTTTCGGAGAGACCCAGTACTTC. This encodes CASSPFGTSFGETQYF.

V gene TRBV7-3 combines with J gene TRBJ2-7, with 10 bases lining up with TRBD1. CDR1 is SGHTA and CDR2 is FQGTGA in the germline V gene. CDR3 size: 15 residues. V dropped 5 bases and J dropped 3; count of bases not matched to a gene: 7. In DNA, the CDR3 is TGTGCCAGCAGCCCAGGACAGGGGGTTATCTACGAGCAGTACTTC. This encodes CASSPGQGVIYEQYF.